The 2 T cell receptor beta chains below all came from one sample that was sequenced in a study of T-cell memory formation after mild COVID-19. One entry per CDR3 protein, called by TCRdb with MiXCR from the 5' RACE reads. Of fewer than 50,000 distinct CDR3 sequences listed, 7.3% are singletons. The sample taken for sequencing was PBMCs or a T cell subset sorted from them (not recorded which). All receptors come from a man between 18 and 35 years old who had mild COVID-19 (a few samples of this study predate the infection). Cell type and time point are not known.

Worth noting for this clonotype: The junction departs from the called germline gene at one end, perhaps through a read error. The chain has TRBV24-1 and TRBJ1-5; 8 bases agree with TRBD1. CDR3 length: 13 residues. Germline V gene data show CDR1 as KGHDR and CDR2 as SFDVKD. DNA of the CDR3: TGTTCCACAGGGGGGTACAGCAATCAGCCCCAGCATTTT. Translation gives CSTGGYSNQPQHF.

V is TRBV29-1 and J is TRBJ2-1; D ambiguous. Deletions cut 0 bases from V and 10 bases from J, with 16 bases between. Per germline, CDR1 SQVTM and CDR2 ANQGSEA. CDR3 size: 14 residues. The CDR3 nucleotides are TGCAGCGTTGAAGATCGGGCTAGTCTCCCCGAGCAGTTCTTC. This gives the protein CSVEDRASLPEQFF.